This TCR beta chain was retrieved from a study of T cell repertoires in cytomegalovirus infection. MiXCR, applied by TCRdb to the reads, yields one record per CDR3 protein. This table holds roughly 720,000 distinct CDR3 sequences, roughly 35% found once. Germline trimming cut 7 bases from V and 5 bases from J; bases unmatched to any gene: 10. This CDR3 is built from 15 residues. Germline lookup yields CDR1 MDHEN and CDR2 SYDVKM. The origin of this receptor is a human donor in good health (CMV status not recorded). Some clones in this sample may be carry-over from other donors' samples. Material for sequencing was PBMCs. The chain employs TRBV28 and TRBJ2-1, with 8 bases identical to TRBD1. The chain's CDR3 is CASTKRGRGHNEQFF. DNA of the CDR3: TGTGCCAGCACCAAGCGAGGCAGGGGGCACAATGAGCAGTTCTTC.